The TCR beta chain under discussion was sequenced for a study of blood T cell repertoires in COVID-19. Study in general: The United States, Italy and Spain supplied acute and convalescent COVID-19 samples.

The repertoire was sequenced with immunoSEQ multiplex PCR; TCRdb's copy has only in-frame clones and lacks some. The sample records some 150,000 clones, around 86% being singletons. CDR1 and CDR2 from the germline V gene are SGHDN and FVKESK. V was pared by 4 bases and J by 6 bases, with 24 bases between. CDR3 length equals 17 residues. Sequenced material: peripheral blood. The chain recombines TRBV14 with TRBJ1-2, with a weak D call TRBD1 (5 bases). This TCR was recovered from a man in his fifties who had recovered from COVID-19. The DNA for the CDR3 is TGTGCCAGCAGCCGGCCCCCATCGGGTGGGGCTTTTGATGGCTACACCTTC. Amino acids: CASSRPPSGGAFDGYTF.